This T cell receptor beta chain stems from a study of blood T cell repertoires in COVID-19. Germline values: CDR1 MNHEY, CDR2 SMNVEV (reference sequence). Trimming stripped 3 bases from V and 8 bases from J, with 5 bases between. The CDR3 contains 11 residues. This clone has just a few counts. Original processing methods: Amplification of reference gene primers was used by the study to estimate nucleated cell counts. The data were produced by immunoSEQ multiplex PCR, yet TCRdb's version contains in-frame clones alone and is incomplete. That table supplies the V and J calls and clone size; D and trimming were determined from the DNA. The table lists 140,000 or so clones, over 70% of them singletons.

Specimen: peripheral blood. The receptor was isolated from a woman aged 45-60 years with acute or convalescent COVID-19. This chain connects TRBV27 to TRBJ2-1; D gene unclear. The CDR3 is CASSFLYEQFF. In DNA, the CDR3 is TGTGCCAGCAGTTTCCTCTATGAGCAGTTCTTC.